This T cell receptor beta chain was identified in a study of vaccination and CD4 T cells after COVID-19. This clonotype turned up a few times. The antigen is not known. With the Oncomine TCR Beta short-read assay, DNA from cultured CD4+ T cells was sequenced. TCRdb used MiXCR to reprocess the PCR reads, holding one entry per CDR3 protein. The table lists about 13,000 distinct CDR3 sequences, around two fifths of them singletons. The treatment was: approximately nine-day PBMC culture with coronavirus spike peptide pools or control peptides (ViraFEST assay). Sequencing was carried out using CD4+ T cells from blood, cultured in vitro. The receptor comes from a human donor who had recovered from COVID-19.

CDR3 amino acids: CASSYGTSGGYQETQYF. The CDR3 region has the DNA TGTGCCAGCAGTTATGGGACTAGCGGGGGATACCAAGAGACCCAGTACTTC. The chain combines TRBV6-2 or TRBV6-3 with TRBJ2-5; 14 bases agree with TRBD2. The V gene's germline CDR1 is MNHEY and CDR2 SVGEGT. The junction had 3 bases not matched to a gene; V was cut back by 3 bases and J by 0 bases. CDR3 length equals 17 residues.